This TCR beta chain comes out of a study of blood T cell repertoires in COVID-19. Study summary: COVID-19 samples collected from the United States, Italy and Spain covered acute and convalescent phases. PBMCs, B-cell-depleted T cells, or T cells were the source of the cDNA or gDNA that made up the material.

Deletions cut 4 bases from V and 7 bases from J, with 11 bases between. This CDR3 comprises 13 residues. In germline, CDR1 is KGHSH, CDR2 LQKENI. The data were produced by immunoSEQ multiplex PCR, yet TCRdb's version contains in-frame clones alone and is incomplete. The sample holds 110,000 to 150,000 clones, about 82% seen once. This receptor was obtained from an older woman with acute or convalescent COVID-19. V is TRBV18 and J is TRBJ1-5; the D is unclear. The sample taken for sequencing was peripheral blood. CDR3 nucleotide sequence: TGTGCCAGCTCACTAAACCTTGGCCAGCCCCAGCATTTT. Translating gives CASSLNLGQPQHF.